This TCR beta chain is drawn from a study of beta chain features in type 1 diabetes. The overall study: No patient-donor differences in age, gender, total cells or subset yield.

Overall study findings and caveats: Naive, central memory and Treg TCRB repertoires seemed to resemble each other more closely in patients than they did in healthy donors. In all four CD4+ subsets, TCRB CDR3 length was significantly, moderately reduced in type 1 diabetes. It was not settled here whether HLA type affects TCRB rearrangement.

CDR1 and CDR2 from the germline V gene are SQVTM and ANQGSEA. This CDR3 comprises 14 residues. V lost 4 bases and J 9 bases, leaving 19 bases between the germline ends. Concerning this clone: The antigen is not known.

Expressed TCRB transcripts were sequenced, since all the RNA that had been isolated was reverse transcribed. Measured with immunoSEQ multiplex PCR; TCRdb has only the in-frame clones, and not every one. The sample shows 150,000 to 200,000 clones, around 63% of them seen only once. Sort purity for all populations was recorded as exceeding 98%. This TCR came from a man aged 25 to 45 with type 1 diabetes. The chain uses TRBV29-1 and TRBJ2-1; D is unclear. Sequenced material: naive CD4+ T cells from blood. Here the CDR3 reads CSVGVTQPGGEQFF. The CDR3 region has the DNA TGCAGCGTTGGGGTGACTCAGCCCGGCGGTGAGCAGTTCTTC.